This T cell receptor beta chain was retrieved from a study of blood T cell repertoires in COVID-19. On the study more broadly: Donors in the United States, Italy and Spain gave samples during acute or convalescent COVID-19. PBMCs, B-cell-depleted T cells, or T cells were the source of the cDNA or gDNA that made up the material.

This clone was picked up one time. CDR1 and CDR2 from the germline V gene are LNHDA and SQIVND (reference sequence). The CDR3 is made up of 13 amino acids. V was cut by 9 bases and J by 4 bases, with 10 bases left in between. Authors' processing steps: Researchers report that nucleated cell counts were estimated from reference gene primer amplification. The repertoire was sequenced with immunoSEQ multiplex PCR; TCRdb's copy has only in-frame clones and lacks some. V, J and clone size are those of that table, while D and trimming were read from the DNA. This sample has 77,000 or so clones, with about 74% found just once.

The chain combines TRBV19 with TRBJ1-6; D gene ambiguous. Material for sequencing was peripheral blood. The clonotype was recovered from a human donor with acute or convalescent COVID-19. The donor label of this sample is uncertain. In DNA form, the CDR3 reads TGTGCCAGCTCACAGACGTATAATTCACCCCTCCACTTT. Its protein product is CASSQTYNSPLHF.